Listed below are T cell receptor beta chains from one sample, sequenced in a study of cytomegalovirus exposure and HLA in healthy donors. The assay was immunoSEQ multiplex PCR, and TCRdb's table has in-frame clones only and misses some. The sample shows approximately 160,000 clones, 77% of them seen only once. Material: PBMCs. The receptors shown here come from a woman in her 30s in good health and CMV-seronegative. The CDR3 runs from the conserved cysteine through the conserved F or W. A D gene is named only where the DNA matches it firmly. Clone size is not always given. Where it is, it says once, few, many or a class for expanded clones.

J: TRBJ2-3
size: NA
V: TRBV5-1
D: TRBD2
DNA: TGCGCCAGCAGCTTCCCGCGGGAGCCAGATACGCAGTATTTT
CDR3: CASSFPREPDTQYF

J: TRBJ1-4
size: NA
V: TRBV25-1
D: NA
DNA: TGTGCCAGCATGGCCGGGGGTCACCCTTGGGATGAAAAACTGTTTTTT
CDR3: CASMAGGHPWDEKLFF

J: TRBJ1-2
size: NA
V: TRBV11-2
D: TRBD1
DNA: TGTGCCAGCAGCTTAGTATGGGACAGGACTCAGGATGGCTACACCTTC
CDR3: CASSLVWDRTQDGYTF

J: TRBJ2-3
size: few
V: TRBV27
D: TRBD2
DNA: TGTGCCAGCAGGGAAATGGGACTAGCTAGCACAGATACGCAGTATTTT
CDR3: CASREMGLASTDTQYF

J: TRBJ1-1
size: NA
V: TRBV27
D: NA
DNA: TGTGCCAGCAGTTTAGGGGCTCGCCCGAACACTGAAGCTTTCTTT
CDR3: CASSLGARPNTEAFF

J: TRBJ1-1
size: few
V: TRBV29-1
D: NA
DNA: TGCAGCGTTGAAGAGCAGGGGAAGAGTTTCTTT
CDR3: CSVEEQGKSFF

J: TRBJ1-3
size: NA
V: TRBV5-1
D: TRBD1
DNA: TGCGCCAGCAGCCCGGGACAGATCTACTCTGGAAACACCATATATTTT
CDR3: CASSPGQIYSGNTIYF

J: TRBJ1-2
size: NA
V: TRBV7-9
D: TRBD1
DNA: TGTGCCAGCAGTTACAGGGGGTCTGACTATGGCTACACCTTC
CDR3: CASSYRGSDYGYTF

J: TRBJ2-2
size: NA
V: TRBV7-9
D: NA
DNA: TGTGCCGTCCCCCCAACCGGGGAGCTGTTTTTT
CDR3: CAVPPTGELFF

J: TRBJ2-7
size: once
V: TRBV7-6
D: TRBD2
DNA: TGTGCCAGCAGCTTTGGCGGGACTAGCGGGATGGGGGAGCAGTACTTC
CDR3: CASSFGGTSGMGEQYF

J: TRBJ2-5
size: NA
V: TRBV27
D: TRBD1
DNA: TGTGCCAGCAGTGACCGGGACAGGGTGGAGGAGACCCAGTACTTC
CDR3: CASSDRDRVEETQYF

J: TRBJ1-2
size: NA
V: TRBV28
D: TRBD1
DNA: TGTGCCACCTACCGACCGGGACAGATCTATGGCTACACCTTC
CDR3: CATYRPGQIYGYTF

J: TRBJ2-3
size: NA
V: TRBV4-3
D: NA
DNA: TGCGCCAGCAGCCAAGCTAGCACAGATACGCAGTATTTT
CDR3: CASSQASTDTQYF

J: TRBJ1-1
size: NA
V: TRBV29-1
D: NA
DNA: TGCAGCGCCGGGGGATCAGAGGTTAAGGCTTTCTTT
CDR3: CSAGGSEVKAFF

J: TRBJ1-1
size: NA
V: TRBV7-8
D: NA
DNA: TGTGCCAGCAGCACGTGGACAGCCCCTGGGGTAGAAGCTTTCTTT
CDR3: CASSTWTAPGVEAFF

J: TRBJ2-7
size: NA
V: TRBV7-7
D: NA
DNA: TGTGCTAGCAGCTTGAATTCAGGTTCCGAGCAGTACTTC
CDR3: CASSLNSGSEQYF

J: TRBJ2-3
size: NA
V: TRBV4-2
D: NA
DNA: TGTGCCAGCAGCCAAGAACGGTCCTTACTGGGGGGTACAGATACGCAGTATTTT
CDR3: CASSQERSLLGGTDTQYF

J: TRBJ2-2
size: many
V: TRBV6-6
D: NA
DNA: TGTGCCAGCGATAGCGGCACCGGGGAGCTGTTTTTT
CDR3: CASDSGTGELFF

J: TRBJ2-2
size: NA
V: TRBV7-9
D: TRBD1
DNA: TGTGCCAGCAGCGTAGACAGGGGGCGAGGCGGGGAGCTGTTTTTT
CDR3: CASSVDRGRGGELFF

J: TRBJ2-1
size: NA
V: TRBV7-8
D: TRBD1
DNA: TGTGCCAGCAGCTTAGGACAGGGGGGGGTCAATGAGCAGTTCTTC
CDR3: CASSLGQGGVNEQFF

J: TRBJ2-5
size: NA
V: TRBV5-8
D: TRBD2
DNA: TGTGCCAGCAGCCACGAACGGTCGGGAGGGCCGGAGACCCAGTACTTC
CDR3: CASSHERSGGPETQYF

J: TRBJ1-2
size: NA
V: TRBV11-2
D: NA
DNA: TGTGCCAGCAGCCCCTACAGGAATGGCTACACCTTC
CDR3: CASSPYRNGYTF

J: TRBJ1-1
size: NA
V: TRBV27
D: NA
DNA: TGTGCCAGCAGTTTGTGGGGGGAGAACACTGAAGCTTTCTTT
CDR3: CASSLWGENTEAFF

J: TRBJ2-7
size: NA
V: TRBV9
D: TRBD1
DNA: TGTGCCAGCAGCGTAGTCCCCGGGACAGGGCGTTACGAGCAGTACTTC
CDR3: CASSVVPGTGRYEQYF

J: TRBJ2-7
size: few
V: TRBV4-2
D: TRBD2
DNA: TGTGCCAGTTCCCCAGGACTAGCGGGATACGAGCAGTACTTC
CDR3: CASSPGLAGYEQYF

J: TRBJ1-2
size: NA
V: TRBV11-1
D: TRBD1
DNA: TGTGCCAGCAGCTCGGACAGGGGAAACTATGGCTACACCTTC
CDR3: CASSSDRGNYGYTF

J: TRBJ1-1
size: NA
V: TRBV6-5
D: TRBD1
DNA: TGTGCCAGTCGGGGCGCTGCAGGGGGTAATACTGAAGCTTTCTTT
CDR3: CASRGAAGGNTEAFF

J: TRBJ1-5
size: NA
V: TRBV7-8
D: NA
DNA: TGTGCCAGCAGCTTAGTTTCCAGGAACAATCAGCCCCAGCATTTT
CDR3: CASSLVSRNNQPQHF

J: TRBJ1-2
size: NA
V: TRBV7-2
D: NA
DNA: TGTGCCAGCAGCTCAGCGGGAGTCTATGGCTACACCTTC
CDR3: CASSSAGVYGYTF

J: TRBJ2-5
size: NA
V: TRBV9
D: TRBD1
DNA: TGTGCCAGCACCCCGACAGGGAAAGAGACCCAGTACTTC
CDR3: CASTPTGKETQYF

J: TRBJ2-7
size: NA
V: TRBV5-1
D: NA
DNA: TGCGCCAGCAGATACGGGGACTCCTACGAGCAGTACTTC
CDR3: CASRYGDSYEQYF

J: TRBJ2-7
size: NA
V: TRBV7-2
D: NA
DNA: TGTGCCAGCAGCCACCAGGGGTCCTACGAGCAGTACTTC
CDR3: CASSHQGSYEQYF

J: TRBJ1-3
size: NA
V: TRBV11-2
D: TRBD1
DNA: TGTGCCAGCAGCTCATCAGGGGGCGCTTATGGAAACACCATATATTTT
CDR3: CASSSSGGAYGNTIYF

J: TRBJ2-1
size: few
V: TRBV28
D: NA
DNA: TGTGCCAGCAGTTTATTAGTCCACAATGAGCAGTTCTTC
CDR3: CASSLLVHNEQFF

J: TRBJ2-7
size: NA
V: TRBV6-6
D: NA
DNA: TGTGCCAGCAGTTACGGGCAGGCCTCAATTTCCTACGAGCAGTACTTC
CDR3: CASSYGQASISYEQYF

J: TRBJ1-3
size: NA
V: TRBV7-9
D: NA
DNA: TGTGCCAGCAGCAAATTCTTACAGCCCTCTGGAAACACCATATATTTT
CDR3: CASSKFLQPSGNTIYF